The entry that follows covers one T cell receptor beta chain sequence. Patients of the Seattle cohort, enrolled during active infection, were followed longitudinally. The data were obtained in a study of blood T cell repertoires in COVID-19. The wider study: Researchers got acute and convalescent COVID-19 samples from the United States, Italy and Spain. The cDNA or gDNA used as material had been derived from T cells, B-cell-depleted T cells, or PBMCs.

Original data processing: Reference gene primer amplification gave estimated nucleated cell counts. Here immunoSEQ multiplex PCR was the method, and the copy in TCRdb shows in-frame clones only, minus some. V, J and clone size were drawn from that table, and D and trimming were deduced from the DNA. The sample comprises 150,000 to 200,000 clones, more than 80% of which are singletons, and roughly 11% rests with the top ten. The CDR3 loop spans 14 amino acids. CDR1 is MDHEN, CDR2 SYDVKM, per germline. V lost 6 bases, J lost 5 bases, and 6 bases stayed unmatched. Material for sequencing was peripheral blood. The origin of this receptor is a woman in her 40s with COVID-19, enrolled during active disease. The V gene is TRBV28, the J gene TRBJ2-3; 9 nucleotides match TRBD2. CDR3 residues: CASSISGRLDTQYF. Written as DNA, the CDR3 is TGTGCCAGCAGCATTAGCGGGAGATTAGATACGCAGTATTTT.